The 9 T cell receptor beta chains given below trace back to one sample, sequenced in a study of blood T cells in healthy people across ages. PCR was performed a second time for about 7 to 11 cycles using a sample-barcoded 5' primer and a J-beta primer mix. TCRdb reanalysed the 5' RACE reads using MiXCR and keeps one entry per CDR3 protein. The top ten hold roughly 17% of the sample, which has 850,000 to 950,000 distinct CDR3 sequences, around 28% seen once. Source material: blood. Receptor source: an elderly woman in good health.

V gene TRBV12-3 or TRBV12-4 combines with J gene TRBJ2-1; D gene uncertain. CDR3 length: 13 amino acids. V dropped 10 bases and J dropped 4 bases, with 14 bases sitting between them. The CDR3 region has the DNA TGTGCCATTATTGTCTCGGCGTACAATGAGCAGTTCTTC. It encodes CAIIVSAYNEQFF.

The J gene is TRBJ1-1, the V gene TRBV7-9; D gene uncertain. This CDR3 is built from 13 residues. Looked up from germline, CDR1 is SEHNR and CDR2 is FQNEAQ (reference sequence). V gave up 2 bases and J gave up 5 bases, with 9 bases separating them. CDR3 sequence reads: CASSLLSVTEAFF. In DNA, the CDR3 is TGTGCCAGCAGCTTATTGTCGGTGACTGAAGCTTTCTTT. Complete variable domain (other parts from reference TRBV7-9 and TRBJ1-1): DTGVSQNPRHKITKRGQNVTFRCDPISEHNRLYWYRQTLGQGPEFLTYFQNEAQLEKSRLLSDRFSAERPKGSFSTLEIQRTEQGDSAMYLCASSLLSVTEAFFGQGTRLTVV.

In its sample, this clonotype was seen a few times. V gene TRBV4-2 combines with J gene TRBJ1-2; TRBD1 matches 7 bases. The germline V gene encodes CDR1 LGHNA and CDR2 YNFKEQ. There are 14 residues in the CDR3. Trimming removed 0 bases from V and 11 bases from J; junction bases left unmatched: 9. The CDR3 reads CASSQESPGGRYTF. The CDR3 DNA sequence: TGTGCCAGCAGCCAAGAGAGTCCAGGGGGGAGATACACCTTC.

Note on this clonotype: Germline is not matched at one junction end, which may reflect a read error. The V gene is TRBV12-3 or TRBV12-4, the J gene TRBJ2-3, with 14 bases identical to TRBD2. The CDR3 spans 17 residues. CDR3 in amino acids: CVSSFGGLAGGGDTQYF. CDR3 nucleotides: TGTGTCAGCAGTTTCGGCGGACTAGCGGGGGGCGGGGATACGCAGTATTTT.

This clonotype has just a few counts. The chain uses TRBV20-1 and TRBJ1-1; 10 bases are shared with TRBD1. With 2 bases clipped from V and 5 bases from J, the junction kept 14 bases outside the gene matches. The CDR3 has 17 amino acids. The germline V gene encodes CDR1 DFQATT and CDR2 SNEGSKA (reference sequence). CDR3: CSARSSTGGASLTEAFF. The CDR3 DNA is TGCAGTGCTAGATCGTCGACAGGGGGCGCGAGTCTTACTGAAGCTTTCTTT.

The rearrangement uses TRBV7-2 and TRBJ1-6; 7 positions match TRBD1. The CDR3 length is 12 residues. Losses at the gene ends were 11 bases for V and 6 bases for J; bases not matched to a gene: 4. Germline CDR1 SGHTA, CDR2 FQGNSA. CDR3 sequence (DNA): TGTGCCCTCCAGGGGGGTAATTCACCCCTCCACTTT. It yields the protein CALQGGNSPLHF.

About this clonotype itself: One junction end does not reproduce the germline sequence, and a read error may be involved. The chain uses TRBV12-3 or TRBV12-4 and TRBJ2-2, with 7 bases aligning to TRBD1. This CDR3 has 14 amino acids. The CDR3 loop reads CASKLGQHTGEPFF. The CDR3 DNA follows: TGTGCCAGCAAGTTGGGACAGCACACCGGGGAGCCGTTTTTT.

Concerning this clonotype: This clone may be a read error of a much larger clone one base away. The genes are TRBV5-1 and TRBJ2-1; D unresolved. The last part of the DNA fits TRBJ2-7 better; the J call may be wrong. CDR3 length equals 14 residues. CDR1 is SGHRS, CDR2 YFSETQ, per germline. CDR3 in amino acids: CASSVQSSYNEQYF. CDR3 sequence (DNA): TGCGCCAGCAGTGTACAGAGCTCCTACAATGAGCAGTACTTC.

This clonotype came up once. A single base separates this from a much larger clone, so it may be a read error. The CDR3 loop is CTSSRQGVEGETQYF. CDR3 DNA: TGTACCAGCTCACGACAGGGGGTTGAAGGCGAGACCCAGTACTTC. The V call is TRBV18, the J call TRBJ2-7, with 9 bases lining up with TRBD1. The DNA end favors TRBJ2-5, so the J call may be wrong. The CDR3 length is 15 residues. The germline V gene encodes CDR1 KGHSH and CDR2 LQKENI.